These 19 T cell receptor beta chains came from one sample sequenced in a study of Graves' ophthalmopathy and Graves' hyperthyroidism. As the template, RNA transcripts were used to amplify TCR beta CDR3 regions. The authors performed first-round RT-PCR with HTBI primers and then a second-round multiplex PCR. TCRdb processed the multiplex PCR reads anew with MiXCR; each CDR3 protein has one entry. The table has about 390,000 distinct CDR3 sequences, just over 15% seen once. What was sequenced was peripheral blood. The origin of the receptors is a woman in her late teens or twenties with stable Graves' hyperthyroidism.

Worth noting for this clonotype: This may be a read error: a much more frequent sequence differs by one nucleotide. The chain combines TRBV13 with TRBJ2-7; weak D call: TRBD1 (6 bases). The CDR3 covers 14 residues. Germline loops: CDR1 PRHDT, CDR2 FYEKMQ (reference sequence). Here the CDR3 reads CASSLAQGAYKQYF. CDR3 coding DNA: TGTGCCAGCAGCTTAGCACAGGGTGCCTACAAGCAGTACTTC. The full variable domain, completed using reference TRBV13 and TRBJ2-7, is AAGVIQSPRHLIKEKRETATLKCYPIPRHDTVYWYQQGPGQDPQFLISFYEKMQSDKGSIPDRFSAQQFSDYHSELNMSSLELGDSALYFCASSLAQGAYKQYFGPGTRLTVT.

This clonotype has ten or more counts. This chain links TRBV15 with TRBJ2-5, with 9 bases fitting TRBD2. J lost 5 bases, V lost 1 base, and 11 bases had no gene match. Germline V CDR1 and CDR2: LNHNV, YYDKDF (reference sequence). The CDR3 contains 17 residues. The CDR3 sequence is CATSRVWGAGGRETQYF. In DNA form, the CDR3 reads TGTGCCACCAGCAGAGTTTGGGGTGCGGGGGGGCGGGAGACCCAGTACTTC.

This clonotype was seen many times. The V gene is TRBV6-1, the J gene TRBJ1-1, with TRBD1 as a possible D gene (6 bases). Germline V gene lookup returns CDR1 MNHNS and CDR2 SASEGT. V shed 4 bases and J shed 1 base, with 13 bases lying between them. There are 15 residues in the CDR3. Here the CDR3 DNA reads TGTGCCAGCAGTGGATCGCAGGGGCCGAACACTGAAGCTTTCTTT. It translates to CASSGSQGPNTEAFF.

J is TRBJ2-3 and V is TRBV6-2 or TRBV6-3, with D unresolved. The length of the CDR3 is 15 residues. Germline-derived CDR1 and CDR2 are MNHEY and SVGEGT. V was cut by 3 bases and J by 3 bases, with 13 bases left in between. The CDR3 nucleotides are TGTGCCAGCAGTTATCCGGACGGGCAAACAGATACGCAGTATTTT. Translation: CASSYPDGQTDTQYF.

This clonotype was detected only once. The chain recombines TRBV27 with TRBJ1-5; no definite D call. V was trimmed by 4 bases and J by 0 bases, leaving 13 bases between them. CDR1 MNHEY and CDR2 SMNVEV come from the germline V gene (reference sequence). The CDR3 spans 16 residues. DNA of the CDR3: TGTGCCAGCAGTTCCCACTCCGTCAATAGCAATCAGCCCCAGCATTTT. It translates to CASSSHSVNSNQPQHF.

There are a few counts of this clonotype. This chain uses TRBV5-5 with TRBJ2-6; 9 positions match TRBD1. From germline, CDR1 is SGHKS and CDR2 YYEKEE (reference sequence). This CDR3 has 18 amino acids. The trim removed 0 bases at V and 2 bases at J, leaving 6 bases unmatched. CDR3 bases: TGTGCCAGCAGCTTGGTCCGTACAGGGGGCCCTGGGGCCAACGTCCTGACTTTC. This codes for CASSLVRTGGPGANVLTF.

This clonotype occurred many times. The V call is TRBV10-3, the J call TRBJ1-1, with no clear D. Trimming removed 3 bases at V and 2 bases at J, with 7 bases between. CDR1 ENHRY and CDR2 SYGVKD come from the germline V gene. CDR3 size: 13 residues. CDR3 protein: CAISEGQNTEAFF. The DNA for the CDR3 is TGTGCCATCAGTGAAGGTCAAAACACTGAAGCTTTCTTT.

Many counts were recorded for this clonotype. The chain combines TRBV6-2 or TRBV6-3 with TRBJ2-5; 7 nucleotides match TRBD1. The CDR3 is made up of 14 amino acids. Germline-derived CDR1 and CDR2 are MNHEY and SVGEGT. V trimming: 4 bases; J trimming: 4 bases; junction bases outside the gene matches: 6. The CDR3 protein is CASSSTGLRETQYF. The CDR3 DNA reads as TGTGCCAGCAGTTCGACAGGGCTCCGAGAGACCCAGTACTTC.

This clonotype was found many times. The chain joins TRBV5-1 to TRBJ1-2, with a tentative D call TRBD1 (5 bases). The CDR3 covers 13 residues. The germline gives CDR1 SGHRS, CDR2 YFSETQ. V lost 2 bases to trimming and J lost 3 bases, with 8 bases between them. The CDR3 region is CASSFAGDYGYTF. The CDR3 DNA is TGCGCCAGCAGCTTTGCGGGGGACTATGGCTACACCTTC.

A remark on this clonotype: A read error may explain this, as a much larger clone is one base away. This chain links TRBV2 with TRBJ1-2, with a possible D match to TRBD1 (5 bases). The germline V gene has CDR1 SNHLY and CDR2 FYNNEI. The CDR3 is made up of 15 amino acids. V lost 10 bases, J lost 2 bases, and 20 bases lay in between. CDR3 coding DNA: TGTGCCATCCAACTATCAGGGTTTAGGAACTATGGCTACACCTTC. This translates into CAIQLSGFRNYGYTF. Variable domain in full (rest from reference TRBV2 and TRBJ1-2): EPEVTQTPSHQVTQMGQEVILRCVPISNHLYFYWYRQILGQKVEFLVSFYNNEISEKSEIFDDQFSVERPDGSNFTLKIRSTKLEDSAMYFCAIQLSGFRNYGYTFGSGTRLTVV.

This clonotype was seen repeatedly, ten times or more. The gene calls are TRBV9 and TRBJ1-2, with D maybe TRBD1 (6 bases). There are 14 residues in the CDR3. Germline V gives CDR1 SGDLS, CDR2 YYNGEE. V was cut by 3 bases and J by 5 bases, with 14 bases left in between. The CDR3 nucleotides are TGTGCCAGCAGCGCTCAGACAGGCGGGTATGGCTACACCTTC. The encoded protein is CASSAQTGGYGYTF.

The sample holds many counts of this clonotype. J is TRBJ2-5 and V is TRBV12-3 or TRBV12-4; 8 positions agree with TRBD2. V was clipped by 2 bases and J by 2 bases; unmatched bases: 7. The CDR3 extends over 16 amino acids. CDR3 sequence reads: CASSLSGGRGQETQYF. The CDR3 nucleotides are TGTGCCAGCAGTTTAAGCGGGGGCCGGGGGCAAGAGACCCAGTACTTC.

This clonotype was recorded many times. The DNA of the CDR3 is TGTGCCACCAGCGACGGGACGAGGGAGACCCAGTACTTC. Translating it yields CATSDGTRETQYF. The chain recombines TRBV15 with TRBJ2-5; the D gene could be TRBD1 or TRBD2 (5 bases each). The CDR3 totals 13 residues. Trimming removed 5 bases at V and 5 bases at J, with 12 bases between. Germline CDR1 reads LNHNV; CDR2 reads YYDKDF (reference sequence).

This clonotype turned up a few times. This chain uses TRBV6-1 with TRBJ1-1; the D is unclear. This CDR3 contains 14 residues. Trimming removed 11 bases from V and 7 bases from J, with 23 bases in between. Germline V CDR1 and CDR2: MNHNS, SASEGT. CDR3 sequence (DNA): TGTGCCGGCGGACTCGGATCCCACTTTAATGAAGCTTTCTTT. Translating it yields CAGGLGSHFNEAFF.

This clonotype has ten or more counts. This sequence joins TRBV5-1 and TRBJ2-7; D may be TRBD2 (7 bases). V lost 0 bases to trimming and J lost 2 bases, with 12 bases between them. Germline-derived CDR1 and CDR2 are SGHRS and YFSETQ. CDR3 length: 15 residues. This CDR3 is CASSLASGGPYEQYF. The CDR3 DNA is TGCGCCAGCAGCTTGGCATCGGGGGGCCCCTACGAGCAGTACTTC.

This chain joins TRBV6-1 and TRBJ1-1, with D unclear. The CDR3 has 13 residues. The germline V and J ends were trimmed by 8 bases and 1 base, with 11 bases remaining between them. Germline V gene lookup returns CDR1 MNHNS and CDR2 SASEGT. The CDR3 DNA reads as TGTGCCAGCGCGCGTACAGAGAACACTGAAGCTTTCTTT. This translates into CASARTENTEAFF.

This clonotype was recorded many times. V usage is TRBV7-2 and J usage is TRBJ2-7; D is tentatively TRBD1 or TRBD2 (5 bases each). This CDR3 spans 15 amino acids. Germline V lookup: CDR1 SGHTA, CDR2 FQGNSA. V lost 4 bases and J 2 bases, leaving 15 bases between the germline ends. CDR3 in amino acids: CASSSSLGTAYEQYF. Written as DNA, the CDR3 is TGTGCCAGCAGCTCATCCCTTGGGACGGCCTACGAGCAGTACTTC.

This clonotype showed up just once. The chain recombines TRBV24-1 with TRBJ2-5, with 9 positions matching TRBD2. The CDR3 totals 15 residues. With 7 bases clipped from V and 0 bases from J, the junction kept 5 bases outside the gene matches. Germline V gene data show CDR1 as KGHDR and CDR2 as SFDVKD. The CDR3 DNA reads as TGTGCCACCAGGGATAGCGGGGGCAACCAAGAGACCCAGTACTTC. Amino acid sequence: CATRDSGGNQETQYF.

This clonotype has at least ten counts. The V call is TRBV6-2 or TRBV6-3, the J call TRBJ2-5; D remains ambiguous. The length of the CDR3 is 12 residues. The ends were cut back, 5 bases at V and 5 bases at J, with 9 bases in the middle. Germline V gene sequence: CDR1 MNHEY, CDR2 SVGEGT. The CDR3 here is CASSDLRETQYF. The CDR3 DNA reads TGTGCCAGCAGTGACTTAAGGGAGACCCAGTACTTC.